The present T cell receptor beta chain was sequenced within a study of blood T cell repertoires in COVID-19 (dated by TCRdb to 2020 to 2021). Study-wide context: Samples covering the acute and convalescent phases of COVID-19 were provided by collaborators in the United States, Italy and Spain. The prospective study material was composed of cDNA or gDNA derived from T cells, B-cell-depleted T cells, or PBMCs. The samples were drawn from two sources: the first 160 participants of the ongoing ImmuneRACE study, and 1,200 or so subjects contributed by 6 global collaborators. Sample metadata almost always included a de-identified subject ID, COVID-19 status, age in years and sex. The repertoires were released in a freely available public database intended as a resource for research on the immune response to SARS-CoV-2. Subjects who had been exposed to COVID-19, were actively infected with it, or had recovered from it provided the deeply sampled blood TCRbeta repertoires that made up the dataset. Where available, HLA class I and class II types were obtained from metadata supplied by the sample provider rather than from assay-based typing.

Points on this clone: What antigen it recognizes has not been identified. No per-base quality is available; no much larger clone lies one base away. Other DNA sequences from this sample encode an identical CDR3 as well.

TCRbeta CDR3 regions were amplified from genomic DNA using the immunoSEQ Assay, a bias-controlled multiplex PCR. As for how the authors treated the data: Within the assay, amplification of reference gene primers was used to estimate how many nucleated cells each sample contained. Sequence reads were collapsed and filtered to measure the absolute abundance of every unique TCRbeta CDR3 rearrangement. Productive Simpson clonality was computed per sample as the square root of Simpson's diversity index over productive rearrangements. The table was pulled from immuneACCESS by TCRdb, which kept in-frame rearrangements only. Such tables lose some clones; where checked, under half of the loss comes from unresolved V genes, and the rest has no known cause. V, J and clone size are taken as reported in that table, and D and trimming were inferred from the DNA itself. The table for this sample lists about 300,000 clones; around 90% of them were counted only once. Together, the top ten hold 1.7% of the sample.

Broad study findings and their caveats: How much clinical and demographic metadata was included differed by source and by participant, and the metadata was provided uncurated.

Enrolling through a virtual design, the prospective study's participants ranged in age from roughly 18 to 95 years and lived across some 22 United States geographic areas. To assign participants to cohorts, the prospective study relied on clinical history that participants themselves reported in a screening survey and a study questionnaire. ImmuneRACE Cohort 3 recovered participants were defined by two consecutive negative NP/OP PCR tests, healthcare professional clearance, or symptom resolution. Each participant in the prospective study had whole blood, serum and a nasopharyngeal or oropharyngeal swab collected by mobile phlebotomists. Over an approximately 2-month period, participants in the prospective study had the option of providing additional blood draws and questionnaires. Before DNA extraction, prospective study blood samples were shipped either frozen or at room temperature. The sample was PBMCs or T cells enriched from blood (not recorded which). This TCR came from a middle-aged woman who had recovered from COVID-19.

The nucleotide sequence reads TGTGCCAGCAGCCTTGGCGGTAACACTGAAGCTTTCTTT. It is translated as CASSLGGNTEAFF. Recombination connected TRBV6-5 to TRBJ1-1; the D gene is unclear. Sequences MNHEY (CDR1) and SVGAGI (CDR2) are obtained from the germline V gene. V drops 6 bases and J drops 2 bases, leaving 10 bases in between. The CDR3 starts with the cysteine, ends with the phenylalanine, and has 13 residues. The DNA shown is the 39-base CDR3, in frame from base 1.